This TCR beta chain comes out of a study of read filtering for tumor transcriptome and immune sequencing. With 2 bases removed from V and 7 bases from J, the gap between germline ends came to 6 bases. Germline values: CDR1 KGHSH, CDR2 LQKENI. The CDR3 has 12 amino acids. Molecular barcoded adaptors covering alpha/delta and beta/gamma chains were used on around 370 ng RNA. TCRdb fed the reads into MiXCR, producing one record per CDR3 protein. The profile shows approximately 90,000 distinct CDR3 sequences, approximately 21% of them singletons. Ten or more counts support this clonotype. The genes are TRBV18 and TRBJ2-1, with D possibly TRBD2 on 5 matching bases. Sequenced input: a population of CD138-negative cells sorted from bone marrow. The sequence came from a donor aged 40 or over with multiple myeloma. The CDR3: CASSPGENEQFF. In DNA form, the CDR3 reads TGTGCCAGCTCACCAGGGGAGAATGAGCAGTTCTTC.